The rows below give T cell receptor beta chains drawn from one sample of a study of PD-1 blockade in classical Hodgkin lymphoma. The method was immunoSEQ multiplex PCR; TCRdb's version includes in-frame clones alone and lacks a portion of them. The top ten hold around 0.58% of the sample, which has 25,000 to 35,000 clones, roughly 80% seen once. Sequencing used CD4+ T cells from blood, obtained before the fourth cycle of nivolumab. These receptor sequences come from a human donor with classical Hodgkin lymphoma. The CDR3 runs from the conserved cysteine through the conserved F or W. The order of the fields is clone size, V gene, J gene, D gene, CDR3 DNA, CDR3 protein. D genes are given only for firm matches. Clone size is stated in some rows and not others, as once, few, many or a class when expanded.

-	TRBV2	TRBJ2-1	TRBD1	TGTGCCAGCAGGACAGGGGACTACAATGAGCAGTTCTTC	CASRTGDYNEQFF
-	TRBV5-1	TRBJ1-1	-	TGCGCCAGCCATACGGGGGTCGCGGCTTTCTTT	CASHTGVAAFF
-	TRBV6-5	TRBJ2-5	-	TGTGCCAGCACCCGAACGGCCGGTGGACAAGAGACCCAGTACTTC	CASTRTAGGQETQYF
-	TRBV5-1	TRBJ2-7	-	TGCGCCAGCAGCCTCAGCCCGTCCGGGGGCACCTACGAGCAGTACTTC	CASSLSPSGGTYEQYF
-	TRBV5-1	TRBJ2-6	-	TGCGCCAGCAGCACCGACAGCTCTGGGGCCAACGTCCTGACTTTC	CASSTDSSGANVLTF
-	TRBV7-9	TRBJ1-2	-	TGTGCCAGCAGCTTAGGGGGGGAACTCCCCGGGAGTGGCTACACCTTC	CASSLGGELPGSGYTF
-	TRBV28	TRBJ1-1	-	TGTGCCAGCAGGCCCCCTGGAAAGGGGACGGCTGAAGCTTTCTTT	CASRPPGKGTAEAFF
-	TRBV30	TRBJ1-6	TRBD1	TGTGCCTGGAGCCCCGGACAGGGGAATTCACCCCTCCACTTT	CAWSPGQGNSPLHF
-	TRBV5-1	TRBJ2-2	TRBD2	TGCGCCAGCAGCGGACTAGCTACCGGGGAGCTGTTTTTT	CASSGLATGELFF
-	TRBV19	TRBJ2-2	-	TGTGCCAGTAGTTTCACCCTGGCCGGGGAGCTGTTTTTT	CASSFTLAGELFF
-	TRBV14	TRBJ2-7	-	TGTGCCAGCAGCCAAGAGGCATTAAGTAGCTACGAGCAGTACTTC	CASSQEALSSYEQYF
-	TRBV11-2	TRBJ1-4	-	TGTGCCAGCAGCTTAGTCGGACCAGTTGGACTTGAAAAACTGTTTTTT	CASSLVGPVGLEKLFF
-	TRBV6-5	TRBJ2-5	TRBD2	TGTGCCAGCAGTCTTGGGGGACTAGCTGGAGAGACCCAGTACTTC	CASSLGGLAGETQYF
-	TRBV28	TRBJ2-5	-	TGTGCCAGCAGTTTAATGGGGGCTGCCGTCCAAGAGACCCAGTACTTC	CASSLMGAAVQETQYF
-	TRBV5-1	TRBJ2-1	TRBD1	TGCGCCAGCAGCTTGAGGCCGGGACAGGGTGATGAGCAGTTCTTC	CASSLRPGQGDEQFF
-	TRBV5-1	TRBJ1-5	-	TGCGCCAGCAGGGTTGGGGTTCTAAGCAATCAGCCCCAGCATTTT	CASRVGVLSNQPQHF
-	TRBV5-1	TRBJ1-3	-	TGCGCCAGCAGCCCAGATACAGGGTCTGGAAACACCATATATTTT	CASSPDTGSGNTIYF
few	TRBV7-9	TRBJ1-3	-	TGTGCCAGCAGCTTTCCTAGCTCTGGAAACACCATATATTTT	CASSFPSSGNTIYF
-	TRBV11-2	TRBJ1-4	-	TGTGCCAGCAGCTTCTTTCAGCAGGGGAGTCGGAAACTGTTTTTT	CASSFFQQGSRKLFF
-	TRBV11-3	TRBJ2-3	-	TGTGCCAGCAGCTTACAGGGAGCCTCCACAGATACGCAGTATTTT	CASSLQGASTDTQYF
-	TRBV6-5	TRBJ1-5	-	TGTGCCAGCAAGGGCGCGGATACGATTGGGGGACCCCAGCATTTT	CASKGADTIGGPQHF
-	TRBV5-1	TRBJ1-4	TRBD1	TGCGCCAGCAGCACGGGACAGGGGAATGAAAAACTGTTTTTT	CASSTGQGNEKLFF
-	TRBV28	TRBJ2-1	TRBD1	TGTGCCAGCAGGACTTACAGGGGGATAGGTCGGCAGTTCTTC	CASRTYRGIGRQFF
-	TRBV4-1	TRBJ1-2	-	TGCGCCAGCAGCCAAGATTGGCAGACTAACTATGGCTACACCTTC	CASSQDWQTNYGYTF
-	TRBV5-8	TRBJ2-1	TRBD1	TGTGCCAGCAGCTTGGTCGGGACAGGGTTGGACAATGAGCAGTTCTTC	CASSLVGTGLDNEQFF
-	TRBV6-5	TRBJ2-7	-	TGTGCCACATCGGAGGCCCGCCCCTACGAGCAGTACTTC	CATSEARPYEQYF
-	TRBV7-9	TRBJ1-2	TRBD1	TGTGCCAGCAGACCGACAGGGATTAATGGCTACACCTTC	CASRPTGINGYTF
-	TRBV11-2	TRBJ2-2	TRBD2	TGTGCCAGCAGCTCGCTAGCGGGGGGGCCGAACACCGGGGAGCTGTTTTTT	CASSSLAGGPNTGELFF
-	TRBV7-9	TRBJ1-3	-	TGTGCCAGCAGCGATACAGTGAGCTCTGGAAACACCATATATTTT	CASSDTVSSGNTIYF
-	TRBV19	TRBJ1-6	-	TGTGCCAGTAATGCACAGGGAGGTTCACCCCTCCACTTT	CASNAQGGSPLHF
-	TRBV5-1	TRBJ1-1	-	TGCGCCAGCAGCCAGACCCCCGCGAGGTGGACTGAAGCTTTCTTT	CASSQTPARWTEAFF
-	TRBV5-4	TRBJ2-4	TRBD1	TGTGCCAGCAGCTTGGCAGGGGGTAGATCAGACATTCAGTACTTC	CASSLAGGRSDIQYF
-	TRBV5-1	TRBJ1-1	-	TGCGCCAGCAGCTTGGAGGGCGGGGAAGCTTTCTTT	CASSLEGGEAFF
-	TRBV5-1	TRBJ2-5	-	TGCGCCAGCAGCCCCGACCATCTCCTCGAGACCCAGTACTTC	CASSPDHLLETQYF
-	TRBV18	TRBJ2-1	-	TGTGCCAGCTCACCCCTGCTGAGCTCCTACAATGAGCAGTTCTTC	CASSPLLSSYNEQFF
once	TRBV7-9	TRBJ1-4	-	TGTGCCAGCACCCCTGGCGGTGGAACTAATGAAAAACTGTTTTTT	CASTPGGGTNEKLFF
-	TRBV29-1	TRBJ1-1	TRBD1	TGCAGCGTCGAAGTACAGGGGAAGGACACTGAAGCTTTCTTT	CSVEVQGKDTEAFF
-	TRBV5-1	TRBJ2-5	TRBD2	TGCGCCAGCAGCTTGGGGACTAGCGGGGGGGCCAGGGAGACCCAGTACTTC	CASSLGTSGGARETQYF
-	TRBV5-1	TRBJ1-1	-	TGCGCCAGCAGCTTGGGTACCCTGAACACTGAAGCTTTCTTT	CASSLGTLNTEAFF